The 30 T cell receptor beta chains listed next were all sequenced from one sample in a study of T cells in Graves' hyperthyroidism and ophthalmopathy. It was RNA transcripts that yielded the amplified TCR beta CDR3 regions. First-round RT-PCR with HTBI primers amplified the TCR CDR3 region. TCRdb itself ran the multiplex PCR reads through MiXCR, one entry per CDR3 protein. Of roughly 280,000 distinct CDR3 sequences detected, roughly 20% appear once; the ten largest clones hold 64%. Sequencing was carried out using blood. The receptors were sampled from a man in his thirties or forties with Graves' ophthalmopathy.

This clonotype was detected ten times or more. The CDR3: CASSFSGTSNQPQHF. The DNA for the CDR3 is TGTGCCAGCAGTTTTTCCGGGACTAGCAATCAGCCCCAGCATTTT. The genes are TRBV12-3 or TRBV12-4 and TRBJ1-5; perhaps TRBD1 as D (5 bases). V lost 3 bases, J lost 0 bases, and 9 bases lay in between. This CDR3 contains 15 residues.

Only a few counts were recorded for this clonotype. CDR3 amino acids: CASSLTGPGREGYTF. As DNA, the CDR3 is TGTGCCAGCAGCCTGACAGGGCCGGGCAGGGAGGGCTACACCTTC. This chain links TRBV27 with TRBJ1-2; 7 bases align to TRBD1. The length of the CDR3 is 15 residues. Trimming took 6 bases from V and 8 from J; bases not matched to a gene: 15. Germline V gene data show CDR1 as MNHEY and CDR2 as SMNVEV (reference sequence).

The chain uses TRBV20-1 and TRBJ1-1, with D unresolved. The CDR3 is 12 amino acids. The V gene's germline CDR1 is DFQATT and CDR2 SNEGSKA (reference sequence). CDR3 sequence (DNA): TGCAGGGCGGCCTTGGGGTGGACTGAAGCTTTCTTT. Its translation is CRAALGWTEAFF.

The J gene is TRBJ1-3, the V gene TRBV27; 7 bases are a match to TRBD1. The germline V gene encodes CDR1 MNHEY and CDR2 SMNVEV (reference sequence). Trimming took 0 bases from V and 3 from J; bases not matched to a gene: 5. This CDR3 contains 16 residues. The CDR3 region has the DNA TGTGCCAGCAGTTTATCAGGGACAGTTATTGGAAACACCATATATTTT. Its protein product is CASSLSGTVIGNTIYF.

This clonotype has just a few counts. The chain has TRBV11-1 and TRBJ1-4; 12 bases map to TRBD1. Germline lookup yields CDR1 SGHAT and CDR2 FQDESV (reference sequence). This CDR3 contains 14 residues. The junction had 3 bases not matched to a gene; V was cut back by 5 bases and J by 8 bases. The CDR3: CASSRDRGREKLFF. The DNA for the CDR3 is TGTGCCAGCAGCCGGGACAGGGGGCGAGAAAAACTGTTTTTT. Filled out from reference TRBV11-1 and TRBJ1-4, the complete variable domain reads EAEVAQSPRYKITEKSQAVAFWCDPISGHATLYWYRQILGQGPELLVQFQDESVVDDSQLPKDRFSAERLKGVDSTLKIQPAELGDSAMYLCASSRDRGREKLFFGSGTQLSVL.

This clonotype occurred many times. The V and J genes are TRBV18 and TRBJ1-1; D is ambiguous. This CDR3 spans 14 amino acids. Germline values: CDR1 KGHSH, CDR2 LQKENI. V lost 3 bases and J 1 base, leaving 9 bases between the germline ends. CDR3: CASSPMTRNTEAFF. In nucleotides, the CDR3 is TGTGCCAGCTCACCGATGACAAGGAACACTGAAGCTTTCTTT.

J is TRBJ2-5 and V is TRBV20-1; 9 bases fit TRBD2. The trim removed 2 bases at V and 4 bases at J, leaving 17 bases unmatched. The CDR3 sequence is 18 residues long. Germline assignment: CDR1 DFQATT and CDR2 SNEGSKA (reference sequence). CDR3 residues: CSARRDSGGIPRAETQYF. DNA of the CDR3: TGCAGTGCTAGACGTGATAGCGGGGGAATCCCCCGTGCAGAGACCCAGTACTTC.

This clonotype was seen ten or more times. The chain combines TRBV12-3 or TRBV12-4 with TRBJ1-2; possible D gene TRBD1, 5 bases. The CDR3 totals 15 residues. The V and J ends lost 1 base and 3 bases respectively, with 12 bases between them. The CDR3 sequence is CASSLEAGKDYGYTF. In DNA, the CDR3 is TGTGCCAGCAGTTTAGAGGCAGGGAAAGACTATGGCTACACCTTC.

This clonotype was detected ten times or more. This chain uses TRBV29-1 with TRBJ1-1, with TRBD1 matching over 7 bases. CDR3 length equals 14 residues. V shed 7 bases, J shed 2 bases, and the junction held 10 bases outside the gene matches. Germline CDR1 reads SQVTM; CDR2 reads ANQGSEA. The CDR3 loop reads CSAGRGTANTEAFF. DNA of the CDR3: TGCAGCGCCGGACGGGGGACAGCCAACACTGAAGCTTTCTTT. The complete variable domain, with remaining parts taken from reference TRBV29-1 and TRBJ1-1, reads SAVISQKPSRDICQRGTSLTIQCQVDSQVTMMFWYRQQPGQSLTLIATANQGSEATYESGFVIDKFPISRPNLTFSTLTVSNMSPEDSSIYLCSAGRGTANTEAFFGQGTRLTVV.

This clonotype was observed a handful of times. CDR3 DNA: TGCAGTGCTAGGGTGGGACTAGCGGGAGGGTTAGAGACCCAGTACTTC. Translating it yields CSARVGLAGGLETQYF. This chain joins TRBV20-1 and TRBJ2-5; 16 bases are shared with TRBD2. V shed 3 bases, J shed 4 bases, and the junction held 5 bases outside the gene matches. The CDR3 runs to 16 residues. Germline V gene sequence: CDR1 DFQATT, CDR2 SNEGSKA (reference sequence).

This clonotype was seen ten or more times. The V and J genes are TRBV11-2 and TRBJ1-1; D ambiguous. The ends were cut back, 1 base at V and 1 base at J, with 7 bases in the middle. Germline V gene sequence: CDR1 SGHAT, CDR2 FQNNGV. CDR3 length equals 14 residues. The CDR3 loop reads CASSLVLGNTEAFF. In DNA, the CDR3 is TGTGCCAGCAGCTTAGTATTGGGGAACACTGAAGCTTTCTTT.

This clonotype turned up a few times. J is TRBJ2-3 and V is TRBV6-2 or TRBV6-3; 12 bases agree with TRBD2. This CDR3 is 17 amino acids long. Germline lookup yields CDR1 MNHEY and CDR2 SVGEGT. Trimming at V came to 5 bases and at J to 6 bases, leaving 12 bases not matched to a gene. CDR3 in amino acids: CASSIGLAGPLRDTQYF. CDR3 DNA sequence: TGTGCCAGCAGTATAGGACTAGCGGGACCCCTGCGGGATACGCAGTATTTT.

This clonotype was picked up a small number of times. V gene TRBV6-2 or TRBV6-3 combines with J gene TRBJ1-1, with TRBD1 matching 8 bases. CDR1 and CDR2 (germline): MNHEY, SVGEGT. The J segment lost 4 bases and the V segment lost 0 bases, leaving 10 bases of the junction unmatched. The CDR3 is 17 residues long. CDR3 sequence: CASSYSRIGQGSTEAFF. CDR3 nucleotide sequence: TGTGCCAGCAGTTACTCGAGAATCGGACAGGGTTCCACTGAAGCTTTCTTT.

The CDR3 region has the DNA TGTGCCAGCAACCTAGGGAAGTTGGGCAATCAGCCCCAGCATTTT. It translates to CASNLGKLGNQPQHF. V gene TRBV6-1 combines with J gene TRBJ1-5; no firm D call. Germline CDR1 MNHNS, CDR2 SASEGT. Trimming removed 7 bases at V and 2 bases at J, with 15 bases between. The CDR3 is 15 residues long.

This clonotype has just a few counts. The chain carries TRBV19 and TRBJ1-3; 7 positions match TRBD1. CDR1 and CDR2 (germline): LNHDA, SQIVND (reference sequence). With V trimmed by 3 bases and J by 2 bases, 1 base remained unmatched. This CDR3 is built from 14 residues. This CDR3 is CASSIGTAGNTIYF. The CDR3 DNA is TGTGCCAGTAGTATCGGGACAGCTGGAAACACCATATATTTT.

The CDR3 loop reads CSARGPRGLSYNEQFF. The CDR3 DNA sequence: TGCAGTGCTAGAGGGCCCCGCGGCCTCAGCTACAATGAGCAGTTCTTC. The rearrangement joins TRBV20-1 to TRBJ2-1, with unresolved D. The length of the CDR3 is 16 residues. The V and J ends lost 1 base and 3 bases respectively, with 16 bases between them. Germline lookup yields CDR1 DFQATT and CDR2 SNEGSKA (reference sequence).

This clonotype was counted between two and nine times. The chain couples TRBV20-1 to TRBJ1-5; TRBD1 matches at 7 bases. The germline V gene has CDR1 DFQATT and CDR2 SNEGSKA (reference sequence). The CDR3 sequence is 15 residues long. V lost 5 bases to trimming and J lost 3 bases; unmatched junction nucleotides: 10. The CDR3 DNA is TGCAGTGCTTTAGGGACAGCCCGGCCCAATCAGCCCCAGCATTTT. Translated: CSALGTARPNQPQHF.

The sample holds a few counts of this clonotype. V usage is TRBV2 and J usage is TRBJ2-1; 14 bases map to TRBD2. Germline V lookup: CDR1 SNHLY, CDR2 FYNNEI. The V segment lost 6 bases and the J segment 6 bases; nucleotides outside the gene matches: 10. CDR3 length: 17 residues. CDR3 coding DNA: TGTGCCAGCAGGGGGGGACTAGCGGGAGAATGGGTCAATGAGCAGTTCTTC. It specifies CASRGGLAGEWVNEQFF.

The V gene is TRBV19, the J gene TRBJ2-7; TRBD1 agrees at 8 bases. Germline CDR1 is LNHDA and CDR2 is SQIVND (reference sequence). The CDR3 is 16 residues long. Trimming took 6 bases from V and 1 from J; bases not matched to a gene: 11. The CDR3 loop reads CASRPGGTGASYEQYF. CDR3 nucleotides: TGTGCCAGTAGGCCAGGCGGGACAGGAGCTTCCTACGAGCAGTACTTC.

The chain links TRBV24-1 to TRBJ2-7, with D perhaps matching TRBD2 (5 bases). Germline V gives CDR1 KGHDR, CDR2 SFDVKD. The CDR3 is made up of 13 amino acids. V was trimmed by 3 bases and J by 7 bases, leaving 12 bases between them. CDR3: CATSDPPGVEQYF. CDR3 nucleotides: TGTGCCACCAGTGATCCCCCCGGGGTGGAGCAGTACTTC.

The chain joins TRBV14 to TRBJ2-2, with 7 bases matching TRBD1. CDR3 length: 16 amino acids. Germline CDR1 SGHDN, CDR2 FVKESK. V dropped 4 bases and J dropped 3; count of bases not matched to a gene: 8. CDR3 nucleotide sequence: TGTGCCAGCAGCCCGAGTTGGGACAGCTACACCGGGGAGCTGTTTTTT. This sequence encodes CASSPSWDSYTGELFF.

Many counts were recorded for this clonotype. J is TRBJ2-5 and V is TRBV3-1; 10 positions agree with TRBD2. This CDR3 is built from 16 residues. V lost 4 bases and J lost 2; bases outside the gene matches: 7. Germline values: CDR1 LGHDT, CDR2 YNNKEL (reference sequence). CDR3 residues: CASSLSSGRRQETQYF. The CDR3 region has the DNA TGTGCCAGCAGCCTAAGTAGCGGGAGGAGGCAAGAGACCCAGTACTTC.

The chain couples TRBV19 to TRBJ2-7; TRBD2 matches at 7 bases. CDR3 length: 13 amino acids. Germline loops: CDR1 LNHDA, CDR2 SQIVND (reference sequence). The V and J ends lost 8 bases and 0 bases, in that order; junction bases with no gene match: 4. The CDR3 nucleotides read TGTGCCAGTGGGCGGGGGATCTCCTACGAGCAGTACTTC. Protein sequence: CASGRGISYEQYF. Full variable domain (rest looked up from reference TRBV19 and TRBJ2-7): DGGITQSPKYLFRKEGQNVTLSCEQNLNHDAMYWYRQDPGQGLRLIYYSQIVNDFQKGDIAEGYSVSREKKESFPLTVTSAQKNPTAFYLCASGRGISYEQYFGPGTRLTVT.

The rearrangement links TRBV6-1 to TRBJ1-1; TRBD1 matches at 8 bases. The V gene's germline CDR1 is MNHNS and CDR2 SASEGT. This CDR3 region has 15 residues. The junction had 5 bases not matched to a gene; V was cut back by 3 bases and J by 2 bases. The CDR3 loop is CASSDWDRLNTEAFF. The CDR3 DNA follows: TGTGCCAGCAGTGACTGGGACAGGCTAAACACTGAAGCTTTCTTT.

This clonotype was detected many times. The gene calls are TRBV29-1 and TRBJ2-5; 8 bases match TRBD1. The length of the CDR3 is 13 residues. The V segment lost 8 bases and the J segment 1 base; nucleotides outside the gene matches: 6. Germline-derived CDR1 and CDR2 are SQVTM and ANQGSEA. CDR3 residues: CSIRTGPQETQYF. CDR3 nucleotide sequence: TGCAGCATCCGGACAGGGCCCCAAGAGACCCAGTACTTC.

The V gene is TRBV29-1, the J gene TRBJ2-1; 10 bases are a match to TRBD2. The CDR3 has 16 amino acids. J lost 6 bases, V lost 3 bases, and 11 bases had no gene match. Per the germline V gene, CDR1 is SQVTM and CDR2 is ANQGSEA. DNA for the CDR3: TGCAGCGTTGAGAGGCTAGCGGGAGTAGATGGCAATGAGCAGTTCTTC. Amino acid sequence: CSVERLAGVDGNEQFF.

The chain combines TRBV27 with TRBJ1-5; 10 bases are a match to TRBD1. Trimming took 4 bases from V and 5 from J; bases not matched to a gene: 5. Germline V gene data show CDR1 as MNHEY and CDR2 as SMNVEV (reference sequence). The CDR3 is 15 amino acids. The CDR3: CASSSLDRGHQPQHF. The CDR3 nucleotides read TGTGCCAGCAGTTCCCTAGACAGGGGGCATCAGCCCCAGCATTTT.

This clonotype showed up many times. The V and J genes are TRBV28 and TRBJ1-1; D is ambiguous. Trimming stripped 1 base from V and 0 bases from J, with 6 bases between. Germline CDR1 is MDHEN and CDR2 is SYDVKM. This CDR3 comprises 14 residues. CDR3 sequence (DNA): TGTGCCAGCAGTTTATCCAACATGAACACTGAAGCTTTCTTT. Translating gives CASSLSNMNTEAFF.

This clonotype was observed a handful of times. The chain employs TRBV14 and TRBJ1-1; D is uncertain. With 2 bases removed from V and 0 bases from J, the gap between germline ends came to 10 bases. There are 15 residues in the CDR3. CDR1 and CDR2 from the germline V gene are SGHDN and FVKESK. CDR3 DNA: TGTGCCAGCAGCCAACTTGAGGTGCTGAACACTGAAGCTTTCTTT. This encodes CASSQLEVLNTEAFF.

This chain joins TRBV2 and TRBJ2-1, with 7 bases lining up with TRBD2. The CDR3 sequence is 15 residues long. Looked up from germline, CDR1 is SNHLY and CDR2 is FYNNEI. J was trimmed by 0 bases and V by 8 bases; bases with no gene match: 7. CDR3 in amino acids: CASGRGLSSYNEQFF. In DNA form, the CDR3 reads TGTGCCAGCGGGAGGGGTTTGAGCTCCTACAATGAGCAGTTCTTC.